This paragraph covers one TCR beta chain sequence. These data are taken from a study of blood T cell repertoires in COVID-19. The wider study: Sample material is recorded as cDNA or gDNA derived from T cells, B-cell-depleted T cells, or PBMCs.

The authors' processing: For nucleated cells, counts were estimated from reference gene primer amplification. Method: immunoSEQ multiplex PCR; TCRdb's copy keeps in-frame clones and lacks some. V and J calls and clone size are as listed in that table; D and trimming were resolved from the DNA. Of 250,000 to 300,000 clones listed, 89% were seen once; the top ten hold about 12%. V was cut by 8 bases and J by 6 bases, with 14 bases left in between. The CDR3 consists of 13 residues. The sample was peripheral blood. J is TRBJ1-5 and V is TRBV12-3 or TRBV12-4; tentative D call: TRBD1 (5 bases). The origin of this receptor is an older woman with acute or convalescent COVID-19. This CDR3 is CASGVRGTQPQHF. DNA for the CDR3: TGTGCCAGCGGGGTAAGGGGTACTCAGCCCCAGCATTTT.